The 29 T cell receptor beta chains below were found in one sample sequenced in a study of monozygotic twins with inflammatory bowel disease. One entry per CDR3 protein, without DNA, is what TCRdb gives after re-calling the 5' RACE reads. The sample's table shows 350,000 to 550,000 distinct CDR3 sequences. The sequenced sample consisted of blood. The receptors here all came from a human donor with ulcerative colitis or Crohn's disease, or a healthy co-twin of an affected twin (not recorded which).

CDR3 protein: CASSYDRGLTDTQYF. The rearrangement links TRBV7-2 to TRBJ2-3; TCRdb's D call of TRBD1 is untestable without DNA. The germline CDR1 and CDR2 sequences are SGHTA and FQGNSA. This CDR3 is 15 amino acids long.

This sequence joins TRBV7-2 and TRBJ2-2. CDR3 length: 13 residues. Germline CDR1 SGHTA, CDR2 FQGNSA. CDR3 amino acids: CASSILYTGELFF.

CDR3 loop: CASSERIYGYTF. The rearrangement links TRBV2 to TRBJ1-2. There are 12 residues in the CDR3. Looked up from germline, CDR1 is SNHLY and CDR2 is FYNNEI.

The genes are TRBV7-3 and TRBJ2-1. CDR1 and CDR2 (germline): SGHTA, FQGTGA. This CDR3 comprises 13 residues. The CDR3 loop reads CASSLGSHNEQFF.

The gene calls are TRBV3-1 and TRBJ1-1. From germline, CDR1 is LGHDT and CDR2 YNNKEL (reference sequence). This CDR3 contains 16 residues. The CDR3 loop is CASSQTSIRQNTEAFF. Variable domain in full (rest from reference TRBV3-1 and TRBJ1-1): DTAVSQTPKYLVTQMGNDKSIKCEQNLGHDTMYWYKQDSKKFLKIMFSYNNKELIINETVPNRFSPKSPDKAHLNLHINSLELGDSAVYFCASSQTSIRQNTEAFFGQGTRLTVV.

The chain has TRBV5-1 and TRBJ2-1; without DNA, the TCRdb call of TRBD1 cannot be checked. There are 17 residues in the CDR3. From germline, CDR1 is SGHRS and CDR2 YFSETQ. The CDR3 reads CASSRTPRPSSYNEQFF.

The V and J genes are TRBV4-1 and TRBJ1-2; TCRdb proposes TRBD1, but this gene call is untestable without DNA. CDR1 and CDR2 (germline): MGHRA, YSYEKL. CDR3 length: 17 residues. The CDR3 reads CASSLPGQGITNYGYTF.

This chain connects TRBV6-5 to TRBJ2-7. Looked up from germline, CDR1 is MNHEY and CDR2 is SVGAGI. CDR3 length equals 15 residues. CDR3 sequence reads: CASSYSKNAPYEQYF.

The chain joins TRBV28 to TRBJ1-1; TCRdb's D gene call, TRBD1, goes unchecked for lack of DNA. This CDR3 has 14 amino acids. Germline V gives CDR1 MDHEN, CDR2 SYDVKM. The chain's CDR3 is CASSFGDRSSEAFF.

J is TRBJ2-7 and V is TRBV20-1; TCRdb reports TRBD2, a call that lacks DNA to check it against. This CDR3 has 16 residues. Germline V gives CDR1 DFQATT, CDR2 SNEGSKA (reference sequence). The CDR3: CSASTSLAGGTYEQYF.

The chain carries TRBV20-1 and TRBJ2-7. Per germline, CDR1 DFQATT and CDR2 SNEGSKA (reference sequence). This CDR3 spans 14 amino acids. CDR3 loop: CSARAATSSYEQYF.

The chain links TRBV6-1 to TRBJ2-3. Germline CDR1 is MNHNS and CDR2 is SASEGT. There are 13 residues in the CDR3. The CDR3 spells CASSENPQRAQYF.

V is TRBV5-1 and J is TRBJ2-2; TCRdb outputs TRBD1, but without DNA this stays unchecked. CDR3 size: 17 residues. Looked up from germline, CDR1 is SGHRS and CDR2 is YFSETQ. The CDR3 region is CASFDTGTGSNTGELFF.

The V gene is TRBV19, the J gene TRBJ2-7; TCRdb's D call of TRBD2 is untestable without DNA. The CDR3 is 13 residues long. Germline V gene data show CDR1 as LNHDA and CDR2 as SQIVND (reference sequence). The CDR3 loop is CASSAHLGPPTSF.

The chain recombines TRBV2 with TRBJ1-2. The CDR3 totals 15 residues. In germline, CDR1 is SNHLY, CDR2 FYNNEI. This CDR3 is CASEKPSGDPSGYTF.

The gene calls are TRBV27 and TRBJ2-7; TCRdb picks TRBD1, but there is no DNA to check that call. Germline CDR1 reads MNHEY; CDR2 reads SMNVEV (reference sequence). The CDR3 spans 15 residues. This chain's CDR3 is CASSWKGQGSYEQYF.

The V call is TRBV4-2, the J call TRBJ1-5. The CDR3 runs 15 residues. CDR1 and CDR2 from the germline V gene are LGHNA and YNFKEQ. The CDR3 loop reads CASSQGRNSNQPQHF.

The chain is built from TRBV18 and TRBJ1-6; TCRdb lists TRBD1, though no DNA is available to test this call. CDR3 length: 15 residues. Germline-derived CDR1 and CDR2 are KGHSH and LQKENI. The CDR3 loop reads CASSPSGTANSPLHF.

The rearrangement joins TRBV18 to TRBJ2-1; TCRdb indicates TRBD2, and absent DNA this call remains unverified. The CDR3 runs 15 residues. CDR1 and CDR2 from the germline V gene are KGHSH and LQKENI. CDR3 protein: CASSPGLAGGNEQFF.

The V and J genes are TRBV4-3 and TRBJ2-5. The V gene's germline CDR1 is LGHNA and CDR2 YSLEER. The CDR3 length is 14 residues. CDR3 residues: CASSQVTGQETQYF.

This chain joins TRBV18 and TRBJ1-2; TCRdb selects TRBD1, and the lack of DNA leaves this call unchecked. CDR3 length: 15 amino acids. From germline, CDR1 is KGHSH and CDR2 LQKENI. CDR3 amino acids: CASSLDPGNVYGYTF.

The V gene is TRBV6-5, the J gene TRBJ2-4; without DNA, the TCRdb call of TRBD1 cannot be checked. This CDR3 comprises 17 residues. Germline CDR1 is MNHEY and CDR2 is SVGAGI. CDR3 region: CASSYSAGGASKNIQYF.

V gene TRBV10-3 combines with J gene TRBJ1-5; TCRdb picks TRBD1, but there is no DNA to check that call. The CDR3 is 16 amino acids. From germline, CDR1 is ENHRY and CDR2 SYGVKD. CDR3 region: CAISDPGQGASQPQHF.

This sequence joins TRBV20-1 and TRBJ2-1; without DNA, the TCRdb call of TRBD1 cannot be checked. Germline CDR1 and CDR2: DFQATT and SNEGSKA (reference sequence). There are 16 residues in the CDR3. CDR3 protein: CSARQEALLTYNEQFF.

V and J are TRBV10-3 and TRBJ1-6; checking the TCRdb D call of TRBD1 is not possible without DNA. Germline-derived CDR1 and CDR2 are ENHRY and SYGVKD. CDR3 length: 14 residues. CDR3 amino acids: CAISDRGYNSPLHF.

This CDR3 reads CASSFIAGGLQETQYF. This chain connects TRBV27 to TRBJ2-5; TCRdb indicates TRBD2, and absent DNA this call remains unverified. The CDR3 covers 16 residues. The germline V gene has CDR1 MNHEY and CDR2 SMNVEV (reference sequence).

V usage is TRBV18 and J usage is TRBJ2-3; the TCRdb call, TRBD2, lacks DNA for checking. Germline V lookup: CDR1 KGHSH, CDR2 LQKENI. This CDR3 comprises 15 residues. This CDR3 reads CASSPSASLRDTQYF.

This chain uses TRBV4-3 with TRBJ2-7; TCRdb names TRBD1, which stays unverified in the absence of DNA. CDR1 and CDR2 from the germline V gene are LGHNA and YSLEER. This CDR3 spans 14 amino acids. CDR3 loop: CASSPDRDSYEQYF.

V is TRBV4-2 and J is TRBJ1-2. Germline CDR1 LGHNA, CDR2 YNFKEQ. This CDR3 is 12 amino acids long. The CDR3: CASSQLGDGYTF.